The present T cell receptor beta chain was sequenced within a study of identical twins. Unique molecular identifiers were present on cDNA, and template switching added a universal primer site. In TCRdb, the 5' RACE reads were re-called with MiXCR into one record per CDR3 protein. This table has 550,000 to 800,000 distinct CDR3 sequences, roughly 7.1% appearing once. V lost 4 bases, J lost 0 bases, and 4 bases lay in between. The CDR3 is 12 amino acids. CDR1 is LGHDT and CDR2 is YNNKEL in the germline V gene (reference sequence). This clonotype has a handful of counts. The antigen is undetermined. Whole-study results and caveats: Cord blood beta clonotypes present at high abundance carried fewer insertions; no such pattern appeared in memory repertoires. Conclusions leaned on cross-sectional statistical analysis and did not track the same donors over time.

These data were likewise used in another study, on yellow fever vaccine responses in identical twins.

This receptor was obtained from a woman under 30 in good health. This rearrangement joins TRBV3-1 to TRBJ2-7; D remains ambiguous. The sequenced sample consisted of PBMCs. CDR3 region: CASSPASYEQYF. In nucleotides, the CDR3 is TGTGCCAGCAGCCCAGCCTCCTACGAGCAGTACTTC.